This TCR beta chain originates from a study of T cell repertoires in cytomegalovirus infection. Turning to the study itself: The public TCR beta signatures pointed to both CMV infection and matching HLA type. Whole-study results and caveats: There were HLA-C-restricted CMV-specific TCR beta clonotypes dominating the ex vivo response.

Germline assignment: CDR1 MGHRA and CDR2 YSYEKL. Trimming shortened V by 1 base and J by 0 bases, and 10 bases separated the two germline ends. The CDR3 is made up of 15 amino acids. Details on this clonotype: The target antigen is unknown.

TCRdb reprocessed the reads via MiXCR and lists one record per CDR3 protein. This sample has 200,000 to 250,000 distinct CDR3 sequences; 22% occur once, and the top ten carry about 20%. The V gene is TRBV4-1, the J gene TRBJ2-7; D gene unclear. The sample consisted of CD8+ T cells from PBMCs. The origin of this receptor is a human donor in good health (CMV status not recorded). Some clones in this sample may be carry-over from other donors' samples. The CDR3 loop reads CASSQVVGSSYEQYF. Written as DNA, the CDR3 is TGCGCCAGCAGCCAAGTTGTCGGTAGCTCCTACGAGCAGTACTTC.